This TCR beta chain was recorded in a study of T cell repertoires in cytomegalovirus infection. The CDR3 is made up of 12 amino acids. The V gene lost 4 bases and the J gene lost 2 bases, with 6 bases spanning the gap. Germline CDR1 SGHDN, CDR2 FVKESK. One entry per CDR3 protein results from TCRdb running MiXCR on the reads. The sample includes roughly 180,000 distinct CDR3 sequences, about 30% seen only once; the top ten take 30% to 35%. This TCR was sampled from a human donor in good health (CMV status not recorded). Some clones in this sample may be carry-over from other donors' samples. This chain connects TRBV14 to TRBJ2-7; unclear D gene. Sequenced: PBMCs. CDR3 DNA: TGTGCCAGCAGCCGCAGCCCCTACGAGCAGTACTTC. Translated: CASSRSPYEQYF. The full variable domain, its missing parts supplied by reference TRBV14 and TRBJ2-7, is EAGVTQFPSHSVIEKGQTVTLRCDPISGHDNLYWYRRVMGKEIKFLLHFVKESKQDESGMPNNRFLAERTGGTYSTLKVQPAELEDSGVYFCASSRSPYEQYFGPGTRLTVT.